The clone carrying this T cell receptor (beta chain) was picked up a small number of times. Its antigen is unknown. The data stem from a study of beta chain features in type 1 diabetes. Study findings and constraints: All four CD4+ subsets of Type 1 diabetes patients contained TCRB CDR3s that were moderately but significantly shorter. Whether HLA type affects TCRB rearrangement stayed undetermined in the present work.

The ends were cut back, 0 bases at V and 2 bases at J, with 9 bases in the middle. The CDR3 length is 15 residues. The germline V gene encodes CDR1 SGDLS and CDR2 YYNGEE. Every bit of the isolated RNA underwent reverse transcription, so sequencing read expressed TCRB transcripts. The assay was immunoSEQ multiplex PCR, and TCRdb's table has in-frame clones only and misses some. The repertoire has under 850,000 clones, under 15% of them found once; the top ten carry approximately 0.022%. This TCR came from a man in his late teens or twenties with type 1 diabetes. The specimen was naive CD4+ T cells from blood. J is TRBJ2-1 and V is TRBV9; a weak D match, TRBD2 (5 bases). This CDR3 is CASSVGGDPYNEQFF. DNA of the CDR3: TGTGCCAGCAGCGTAGGGGGAGATCCCTACAATGAGCAGTTCTTC.